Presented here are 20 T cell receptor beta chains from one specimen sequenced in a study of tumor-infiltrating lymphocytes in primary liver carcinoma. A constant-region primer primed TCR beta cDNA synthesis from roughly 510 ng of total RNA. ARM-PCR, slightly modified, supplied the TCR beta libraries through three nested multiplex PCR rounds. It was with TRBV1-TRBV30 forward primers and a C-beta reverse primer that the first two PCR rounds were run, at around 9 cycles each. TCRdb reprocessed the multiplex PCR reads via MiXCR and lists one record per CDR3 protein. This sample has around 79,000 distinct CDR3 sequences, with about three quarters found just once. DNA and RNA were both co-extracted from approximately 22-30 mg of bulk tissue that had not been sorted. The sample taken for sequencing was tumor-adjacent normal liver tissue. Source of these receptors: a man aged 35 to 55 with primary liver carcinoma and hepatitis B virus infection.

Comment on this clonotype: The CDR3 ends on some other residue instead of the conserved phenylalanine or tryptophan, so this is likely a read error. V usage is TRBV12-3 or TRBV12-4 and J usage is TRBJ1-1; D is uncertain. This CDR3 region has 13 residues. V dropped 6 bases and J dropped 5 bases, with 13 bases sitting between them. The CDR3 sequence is CASSSSGLTEAFL. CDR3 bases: TGTGCCAGCAGCTCTTCAGGATTGACTGAAGCTTTCCTT.

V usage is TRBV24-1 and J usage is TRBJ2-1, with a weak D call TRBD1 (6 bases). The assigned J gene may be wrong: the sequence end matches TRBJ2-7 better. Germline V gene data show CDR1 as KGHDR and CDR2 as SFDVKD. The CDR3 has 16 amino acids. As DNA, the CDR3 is TGTGCCACCAGTGACCCTACCCGCACAGGGTCCAATGAGCAGTACTTC. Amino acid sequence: CATSDPTRTGSNEQYF.

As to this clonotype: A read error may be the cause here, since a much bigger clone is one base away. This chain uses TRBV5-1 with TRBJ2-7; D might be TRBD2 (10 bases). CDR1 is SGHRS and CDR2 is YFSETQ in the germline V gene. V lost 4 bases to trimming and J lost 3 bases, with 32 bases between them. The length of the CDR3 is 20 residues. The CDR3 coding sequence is TGCGCCAGCAGCGTGGAACAGGGGGCAGGGATAGCGGGAGGAATCTACGAGCAGTACTTC. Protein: CASSVEQGAGIAGGIYEQYF.

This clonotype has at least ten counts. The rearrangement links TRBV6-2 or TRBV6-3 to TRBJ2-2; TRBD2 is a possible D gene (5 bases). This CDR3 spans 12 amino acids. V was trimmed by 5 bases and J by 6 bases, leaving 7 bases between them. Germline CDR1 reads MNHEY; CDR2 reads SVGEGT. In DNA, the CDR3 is TGTGCCAGCAGTATGGGAGCCGGGGAGCTGTTTTTT. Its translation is CASSMGAGELFF.

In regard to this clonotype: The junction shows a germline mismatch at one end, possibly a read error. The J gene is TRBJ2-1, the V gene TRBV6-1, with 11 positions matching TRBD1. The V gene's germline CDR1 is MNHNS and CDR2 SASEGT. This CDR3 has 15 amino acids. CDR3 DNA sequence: TGTGACAGCAGAGTCGGGACAGGGGGGTACGATGAGCAGTTCTTC. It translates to CDSRVGTGGYDEQFF.

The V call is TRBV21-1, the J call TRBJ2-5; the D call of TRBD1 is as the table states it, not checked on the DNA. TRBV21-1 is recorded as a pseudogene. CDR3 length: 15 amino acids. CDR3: CVSSKEEKWGETHYF. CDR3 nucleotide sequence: TGTGTCAGCAGCAAAGAGGAGAAATGGGGGGAGACCCACTACTTC.

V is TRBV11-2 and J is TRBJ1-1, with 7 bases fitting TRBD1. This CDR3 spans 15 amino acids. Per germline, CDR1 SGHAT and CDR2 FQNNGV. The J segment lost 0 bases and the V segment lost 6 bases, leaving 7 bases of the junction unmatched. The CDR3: CASSFNRGLNTEAFF. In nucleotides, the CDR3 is TGTGCCAGCAGTTTCAACAGGGGCCTGAACACTGAAGCTTTCTTT.

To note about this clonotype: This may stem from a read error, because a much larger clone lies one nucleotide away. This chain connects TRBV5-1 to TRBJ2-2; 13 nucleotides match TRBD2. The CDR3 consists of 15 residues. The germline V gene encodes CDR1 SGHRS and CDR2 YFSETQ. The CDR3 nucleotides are TGCGCCAGCAGCCCCGGGACTAGCGGGACCGGGGACCTGTTTTTT. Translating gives CASSPGTSGTGDLFF.

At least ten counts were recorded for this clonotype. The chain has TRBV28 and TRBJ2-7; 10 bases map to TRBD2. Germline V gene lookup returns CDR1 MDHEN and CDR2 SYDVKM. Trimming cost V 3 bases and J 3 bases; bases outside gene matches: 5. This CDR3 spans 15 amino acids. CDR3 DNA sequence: TGTGCCAGCAGTTTGTTTAGCGGGAGGCGCTACGAGCAGTACTTC. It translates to CASSLFSGRRYEQYF.

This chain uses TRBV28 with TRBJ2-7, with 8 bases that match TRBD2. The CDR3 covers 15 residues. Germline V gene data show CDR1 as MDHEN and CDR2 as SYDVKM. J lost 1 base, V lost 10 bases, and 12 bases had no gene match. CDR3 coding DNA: TGTGCCACCGGGGGGGTCTTTCGGGGGTCCTACGAGCAGTACTTC. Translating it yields CATGGVFRGSYEQYF.

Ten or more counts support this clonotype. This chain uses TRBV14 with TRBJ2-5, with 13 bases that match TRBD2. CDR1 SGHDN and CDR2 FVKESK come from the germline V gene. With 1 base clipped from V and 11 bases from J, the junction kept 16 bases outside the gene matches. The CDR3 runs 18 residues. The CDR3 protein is CASSQGVGIGLAGVLQYF. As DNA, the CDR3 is TGTGCCAGCAGCCAAGGCGTTGGTATAGGACTAGCGGGAGTCTTGCAGTACTTC.

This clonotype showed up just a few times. The CDR3 nucleotides are TGTGCCTGGAGAGGAGTCACTGGCTACACCTTC. It encodes CAWRGVTGYTF. This chain connects TRBV30 to TRBJ1-2; D unresolved. Trimming removed 3 bases at V and 7 bases at J, with 9 bases between. CDR3 length: 11 amino acids. Germline CDR1 reads GTSNPN; CDR2 reads SVGIG (reference sequence). Combining the CDR3 with reference TRBV30 and TRBJ1-2 gives the whole variable domain SQTIHQWPATLVQPVGSPLSLECTVEGTSNPNLYWYRQAAGRGLQLLFYSVGIGQISSEVPQNLSASRPQDRQFILSSKKLLLSDSGFYLCAWRGVTGYTFGSGTRLTVV.

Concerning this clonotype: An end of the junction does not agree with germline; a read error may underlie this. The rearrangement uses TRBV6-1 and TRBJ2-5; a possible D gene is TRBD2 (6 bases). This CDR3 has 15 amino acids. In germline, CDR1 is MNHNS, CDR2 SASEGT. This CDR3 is CASSDLRGKQETQYF. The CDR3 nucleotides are TGTGCAAGCAGTGATCTGCGGGGCAAACAAGAGACCCAGTACTTC.

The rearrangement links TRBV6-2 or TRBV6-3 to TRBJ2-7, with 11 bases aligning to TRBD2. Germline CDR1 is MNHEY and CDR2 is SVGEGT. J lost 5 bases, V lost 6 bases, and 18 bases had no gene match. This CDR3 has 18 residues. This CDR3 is CASSHWLAGGRLSHEQYF. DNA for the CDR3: TGTGCCAGCAGCCACTGGCTAGCGGGAGGTCGCTTATCCCACGAGCAGTACTTC.

For the CDR3, the DNA is TGTGCCAGCAGTGAGGCGAGGGAAATGGCGTCCCAGCATTTT. It encodes CASSEAREMASQHF. The chain links TRBV6-1 to TRBJ1-5; no clear D gene. V lost 3 bases, J lost 11 bases, and 17 bases lay in between. Germline V gives CDR1 MNHNS, CDR2 SASEGT. This CDR3 is built from 14 residues.

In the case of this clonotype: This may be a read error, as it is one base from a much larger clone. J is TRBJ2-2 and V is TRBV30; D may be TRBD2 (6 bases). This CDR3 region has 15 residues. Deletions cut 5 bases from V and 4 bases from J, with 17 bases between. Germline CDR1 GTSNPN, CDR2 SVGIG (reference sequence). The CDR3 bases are TGTGCCTGGGGCGGAAGGGGACTCCGCACCGGGGAGCTGTTTTTT. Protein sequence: CAWGGRGLRTGELFF. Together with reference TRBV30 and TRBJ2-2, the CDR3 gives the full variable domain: SQTIHQWPATLVQPVGSPLSLECTVEGTSNPNLYWYRQAAGRGLQLLFYSVGIGQISSEVPQNLSASRPQDRQFILSSKKLLLSDSGFYLCAWGGRGLRTGELFFGEGSRLTVL.

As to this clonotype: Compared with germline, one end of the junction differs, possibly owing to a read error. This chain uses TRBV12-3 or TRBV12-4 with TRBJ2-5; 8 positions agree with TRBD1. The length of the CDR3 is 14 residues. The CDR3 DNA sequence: TGCGCCAGCAGACTAGGACAGGGAGGAGAGAGCCAGTACTTC. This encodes CASRLGQGGESQYF.

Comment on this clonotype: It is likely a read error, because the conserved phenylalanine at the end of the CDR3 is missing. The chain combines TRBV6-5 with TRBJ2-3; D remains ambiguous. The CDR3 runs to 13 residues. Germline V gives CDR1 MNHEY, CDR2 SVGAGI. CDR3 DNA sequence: TGTGTCAGCAGTCTCCAGGGCACAGATACGCAGTATCTT. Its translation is CVSSLQGTDTQYL.

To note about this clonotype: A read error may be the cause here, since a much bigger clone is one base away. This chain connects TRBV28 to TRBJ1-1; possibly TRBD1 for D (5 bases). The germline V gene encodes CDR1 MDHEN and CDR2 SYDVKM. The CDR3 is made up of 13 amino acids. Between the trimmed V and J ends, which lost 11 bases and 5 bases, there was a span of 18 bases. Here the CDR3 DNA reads TGTGCCGGCTCCAATCTGGGGCGAACTGAAGCTTTCTTT. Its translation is CAGSNLGRTEAFF.

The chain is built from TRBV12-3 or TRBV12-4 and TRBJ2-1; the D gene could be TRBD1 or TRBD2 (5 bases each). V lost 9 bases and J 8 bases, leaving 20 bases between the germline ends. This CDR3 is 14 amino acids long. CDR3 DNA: TGTGCCAGTAATTTGGGGACGGCAATATATGAGCAGTTCTTC. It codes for CASNLGTAIYEQFF.